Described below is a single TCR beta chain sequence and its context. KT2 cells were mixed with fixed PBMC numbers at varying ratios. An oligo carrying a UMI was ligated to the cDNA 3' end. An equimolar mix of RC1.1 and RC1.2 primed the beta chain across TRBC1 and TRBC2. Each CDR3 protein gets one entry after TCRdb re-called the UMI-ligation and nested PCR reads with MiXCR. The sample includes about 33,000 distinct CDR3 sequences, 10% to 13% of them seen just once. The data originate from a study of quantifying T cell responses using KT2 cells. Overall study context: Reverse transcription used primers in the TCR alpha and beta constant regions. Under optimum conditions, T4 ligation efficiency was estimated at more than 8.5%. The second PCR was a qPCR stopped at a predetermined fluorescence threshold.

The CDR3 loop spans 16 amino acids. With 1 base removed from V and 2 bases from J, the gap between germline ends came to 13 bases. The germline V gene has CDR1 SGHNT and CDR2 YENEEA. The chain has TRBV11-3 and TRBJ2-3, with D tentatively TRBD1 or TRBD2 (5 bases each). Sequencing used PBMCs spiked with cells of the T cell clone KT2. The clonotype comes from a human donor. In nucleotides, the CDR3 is TGTGCCAGCAGCTTAGGGGACGGCGGACTCACAGATACGCAGTATTTT. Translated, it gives CASSLGDGGLTDTQYF.